These T cell receptor beta chains were read from a single sample in a study of chemoradiotherapy in HPV16-positive cancers. Repertoires were generated with immunoSEQ multiplex PCR, while TCRdb's copy carries only in-frame clones and drops some. The table shows 65,000 to 80,000 clones, with about nine tenths occurring only once. Here the sequenced sample was blood, taken from a patient who underwent chemoradiotherapy. These receptors were collected from a human donor with HPV-associated anogenital cancer. Each CDR3 is given with its conserved first and last residue. Where a row states a size, it is once, few, many or the class of an expanded clone; other rows omit it.

>TRBJ2-2|TRBV5-1|-
CASSNFRGQSTGELFF
>TRBJ1-5|TRBV9|-
CASSPTGQGLNQPQHF
>TRBJ1-1|TRBV18|-
CASSPSWGRDTEAFF
>TRBJ1-1|TRBV27|-
CASSLGQGLNTEAFF
>TRBJ2-3|TRBV11-2|-
CASSPLDRENTQYF
>TRBJ2-3|TRBV6-1|-
CASSETTDTQYF
>TRBJ2-5|TRBV7-9|-
CASSVRDREETQYF
>TRBJ2-1|TRBV30|-
CAWSFGTGGYNEQFF
>TRBJ2-7|TRBV28|-
CASSPAGSSSYEQYF
>TRBJ1-6|TRBV27|-
CASSFGYNSPLHF
>TRBJ1-3|TRBV9|-
CASSAGDRAFSGNTIYF
>TRBJ2-1|TRBV19|-
CASSIGANPHNEQFF
>TRBJ2-5|TRBV5-1|-
CASSPLVLLDSREGQETQYF
>TRBJ1-1|TRBV28|-
CASSPGTGRNTEAFF
>TRBJ1-2|TRBV19|few
CASKEGVYGYTF
>TRBJ1-2|TRBV9|-
CASSGQTGGAGGYTF
>TRBJ1-5|TRBV6-1|-
CASSGRQGPSNQPQHF
>TRBJ1-2|TRBV2|once
CASLGQAATYGYTF
>TRBJ1-2|TRBV5-1|-
CASSLDGNYGYTF
>TRBJ1-6|TRBV2|-
CASNQDRGLNSPLHF
>TRBJ1-2|TRBV28|few
CASSFQGLVYTF
>-|TRBV19|-
CASSSVYEQYF
>TRBJ2-1|TRBV6-1|-
CASRMASASLFF
>TRBJ2-5|TRBV11-3|-
CASSLNGKETQYF
>TRBJ2-7|TRBV6-6|-
CASRGTVSYEQYF
>TRBJ1-1|TRBV29-1|-
CSVETLGQGLFVFF
>TRBJ1-2|TRBV15|-
CATSLPRSWTNGYTF
>TRBJ1-4|TRBV29-1|-
CSVEVWGGGEKLFF
>TRBJ1-2|TRBV6-5|-
CASSYGGPDGYTF
>TRBJ1-2|TRBV9|-
CASSGMTDLNYGYTF
>-|TRBV25-1|-
CASSDLPYEQYF
>TRBJ2-5|TRBV29-1|-
CSVGGTSVAETQYF
>TRBJ2-2|TRBV9|-
CASSVGSTGTNTGELFF
>TRBJ2-7|TRBV20-1|-
CSVGRQYEQYF
>TRBJ2-7|TRBV5-8|-
CASSPDGFSYEQYF
>-|TRBV5-4|-
CASTRDSRSYEQYF